Sequencing of this T cell receptor beta chain was carried out in a study of cytomegalovirus exposure and HLA in healthy donors. Broader study findings: Altogether, 164 TCR beta chains were recorded as cytomegalovirus-associated.

On this clone: Antigen: not known.

The CDR3 is 15 amino acids. Losses at the gene ends were 5 bases for V and 2 bases for J; bases not matched to a gene: 7. CDR1 is LNHDA, CDR2 SQIVND, per germline (reference sequence). Profiled with immunoSEQ multiplex PCR; TCRdb holds only in-frame clones, not every one. The repertoire holds about 160,000 clones, with over 85% as singletons. These donors were members of the approximately 120-subject validation cohort, a group separate from the approximately 670-subject first cohort. The chain has TRBV19 and TRBJ2-7, with 9 bases identical to TRBD2. The receptor was isolated from a man aged 18 to 29 in good health and CMV-seropositive. Sample: PBMCs. For the CDR3, the DNA is TGTGCCAGTAGTTTAATAGCGGGAGTCCCCTACGAGCAGTACTTC. Protein product: CASSLIAGVPYEQYF.